A single sample is the source of the 5 T cell receptor beta chains below, sequenced in a study of cytomegalovirus exposure and HLA in healthy donors. It was with 60 Vbeta and 13 Jbeta primers that the PCR ran. Clones were sequenced by immunoSEQ multiplex PCR, and TCRdb holds only the in-frame ones, with some missing. In the table there are 100,000 to 120,000 clones, roughly 80% of which are singletons. Sequences were obtained from PBMCs. These receptors were obtained from a woman in her 40s in good health and CMV-seropositive.

The chain is built from TRBV7-9 and TRBJ2-2; 11 bases line up with TRBD2. In germline, CDR1 is SEHNR, CDR2 FQNEAQ (reference sequence). The CDR3 has 17 residues. J lost 0 bases, V lost 5 bases, and 5 bases had no gene match. The CDR3, as DNA: TGTGCCAGCAGCCCCCCTAGCGGGAGGTCGAACACCGGGGAGCTGTTTTTT. Translated, it gives CASSPPSGRSNTGELFF.

This chain links TRBV7-9 with TRBJ2-7; TRBD1 matches at 7 bases. CDR3 length: 14 residues. Germline V lookup: CDR1 SEHNR, CDR2 FQNEAQ (reference sequence). V was clipped by 2 bases and J by 1 base; unmatched bases: 2. CDR3 region: CASSLSGGSYEQYF. As DNA, the CDR3 is TGTGCCAGCAGCTTATCAGGGGGTTCCTACGAGCAGTACTTC.

The rearrangement links TRBV5-1 to TRBJ2-3, with TRBD1 matching over 8 bases. CDR3 size: 16 residues. V shed 4 bases and J 2 bases; nucleotides not matched to a gene: 9. The germline V gene encodes CDR1 SGHRS and CDR2 YFSETQ. CDR3 protein: CASSPSTGDITDTQYF. The CDR3 region has the DNA TGCGCCAGCAGCCCGTCGACAGGGGACATCACAGATACGCAGTATTTT. Full variable domain (missing parts from reference TRBV5-1 and TRBJ2-3): KAGVTQTPRYLIKTRGQQVTLSCSPISGHRSVSWYQQTPGQGLQFLFEYFSETQRNKGNFPGRFSGRQFSNSRSEMNVSTLELGDSALYLCASSPSTGDITDTQYFGPGTRLTVL.

J is TRBJ2-7 and V is TRBV7-9, with 8 bases lining up with TRBD1. Trimming cost V 5 bases and J 2 bases; bases outside gene matches: 8. From germline, CDR1 is SEHNR and CDR2 FQNEAQ (reference sequence). This CDR3 contains 15 residues. The CDR3 nucleotides are TGTGCCAGCAGCAATGACAGGGGCCAAACCTACGAGCAGTACTTC. This gives the protein CASSNDRGQTYEQYF. The variable domain in full, with the rest retrieved from reference TRBV7-9 and TRBJ2-7, is DTGVSQNPRHKITKRGQNVTFRCDPISEHNRLYWYRQTLGQGPEFLTYFQNEAQLEKSRLLSDRFSAERPKGSFSTLEIQRTEQGDSAMYLCASSNDRGQTYEQYFGPGTRLTVT.

V gene TRBV5-1 combines with J gene TRBJ2-5; TRBD2 is a possible D gene (6 bases). V gave up 7 bases and J gave up 1 base, with 14 bases separating them. Germline V gene sequence: CDR1 SGHRS, CDR2 YFSETQ. This CDR3 has 14 amino acids. CDR3 DNA sequence: TGCGCCAGCGGCCGGAGGGCGGCCCAAGAGACCCAGTACTTC. Translation gives CASGRRAAQETQYF.